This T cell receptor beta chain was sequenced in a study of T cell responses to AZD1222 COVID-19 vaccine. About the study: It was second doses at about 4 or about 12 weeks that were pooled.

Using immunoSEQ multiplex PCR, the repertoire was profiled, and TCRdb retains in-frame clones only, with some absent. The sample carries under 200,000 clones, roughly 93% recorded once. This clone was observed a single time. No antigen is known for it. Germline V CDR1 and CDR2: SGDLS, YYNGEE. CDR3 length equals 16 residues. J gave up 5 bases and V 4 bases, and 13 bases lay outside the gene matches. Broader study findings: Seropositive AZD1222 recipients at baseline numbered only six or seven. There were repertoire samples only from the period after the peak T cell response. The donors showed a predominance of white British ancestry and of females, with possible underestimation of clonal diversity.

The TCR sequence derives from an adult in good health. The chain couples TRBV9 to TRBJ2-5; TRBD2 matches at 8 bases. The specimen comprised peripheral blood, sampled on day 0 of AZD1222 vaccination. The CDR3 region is CASSPTWGAGAETQYF. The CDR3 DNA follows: TGTGCCAGCAGCCCAACCTGGGGAGCGGGAGCTGAGACCCAGTACTTC.